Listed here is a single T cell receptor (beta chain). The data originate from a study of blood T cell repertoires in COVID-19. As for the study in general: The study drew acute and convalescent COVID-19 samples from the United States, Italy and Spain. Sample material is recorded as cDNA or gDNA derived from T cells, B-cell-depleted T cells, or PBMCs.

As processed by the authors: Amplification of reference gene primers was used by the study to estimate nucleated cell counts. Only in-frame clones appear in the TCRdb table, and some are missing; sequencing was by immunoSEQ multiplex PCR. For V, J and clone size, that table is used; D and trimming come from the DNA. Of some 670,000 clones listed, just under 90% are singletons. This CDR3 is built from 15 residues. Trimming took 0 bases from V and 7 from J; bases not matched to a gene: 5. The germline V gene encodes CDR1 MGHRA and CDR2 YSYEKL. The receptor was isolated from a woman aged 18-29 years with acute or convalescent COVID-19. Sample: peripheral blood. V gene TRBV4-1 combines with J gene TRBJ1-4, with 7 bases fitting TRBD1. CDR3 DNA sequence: TGCGCCAGCAGCCAAGACAGGGGGACGGGTGAAAAACTGTTTTTT. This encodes CASSQDRGTGEKLFF.